These 15 T cell receptor beta chains share one sample of origin, sequenced in a study of PD-L1 blockade in urothelial cancer. Only in-frame clones appear in the TCRdb table, and some are missing; sequencing was by immunoSEQ multiplex PCR. This sample has 84,000 or so clones, with approximately 81% found just once. Time point reported: pretreatment peripheral blood. This sample comprised PBMCs, obtained around atezolizumab (anti-PD-L1) treatment. Receptor source: a man aged 55 to 69 with urothelial cancer.

The rearrangement uses TRBV5-1 and TRBJ1-4, with D maybe TRBD1 (5 bases). The CDR3 is made up of 15 amino acids. The V end lost 0 bases, the J end lost 7 bases, and 13 bases lay between the germline ends. Germline V gene data show CDR1 as SGHRS and CDR2 as YFSETQ. CDR3 in amino acids: CASSLVLGEGEKLFF. Here the CDR3 DNA reads TGCGCCAGCAGCTTGGTGTTGGGGGAGGGTGAAAAACTGTTTTTT.

The chain is built from TRBV5-4 and TRBJ1-4; tentative D call: TRBD1 (5 bases). The germline CDR1 and CDR2 sequences are SGHNT and YYREEE (reference sequence). Between the trimmed V and J ends, which lost 0 bases and 3 bases, there was a span of 6 bases. The CDR3 has 14 residues. CDR3: CASSLAGSNEKLFF. The CDR3 nucleotides are TGTGCCAGCAGCTTGGCAGGGTCTAATGAAAAACTGTTTTTT.

This clone turned up a few times. This rearrangement joins TRBV10-2 to TRBJ1-1; no reliable D call. The CDR3 has 13 residues. The ends were cut back, 2 bases at V and 7 bases at J, with 11 bases in the middle. The germline V gene encodes CDR1 WSHSY and CDR2 SAAADI. CDR3 nucleotide sequence: TGCGCCAGCAGTGAGGGAGGGTTGGGTGAAGCTTTCTTT. It codes for CASSEGGLGEAFF.

The CDR3 spells CAWSVGGAHEQYF. CDR3 DNA sequence: TGTGCCTGGAGTGTAGGGGGCGCCCACGAGCAGTACTTC. The J gene is TRBJ2-7, the V gene TRBV30, with 7 positions matching TRBD1. The CDR3 length is 13 residues. The V gene's germline CDR1 is GTSNPN and CDR2 SVGIG (reference sequence). The ends lost 0 bases at V and 5 bases at J; junction bases unmatched: 4.

V usage is TRBV27 and J usage is TRBJ1-1; 11 bases agree with TRBD1. After removal of 8 bases from V and 4 bases from J, the junction contained 12 bases not matched to a gene. Germline CDR1 reads MNHEY; CDR2 reads SMNVEV (reference sequence). This CDR3 has 16 amino acids. The CDR3 loop reads CASSILPGTGGTEAFF. CDR3 DNA: TGTGCCAGCTCAATACTACCCGGGACAGGGGGCACTGAAGCTTTCTTT.

The gene calls are TRBV5-1 and TRBJ2-3; TRBD2 agrees at 16 bases. The CDR3 is made up of 16 amino acids. CDR1 and CDR2 from the germline V gene are SGHRS and YFSETQ. J gave up 7 bases and V 3 bases, and 5 bases lay outside the gene matches. The CDR3 sequence: CASSSGTSGGANTQYF. CDR3 nucleotides: TGCGCCAGCAGCTCCGGGACTAGCGGGGGGGCCAATACGCAGTATTTT.

The rearrangement uses TRBV27 and TRBJ2-7; possible D gene TRBD1, 5 bases. Between the trimmed V and J ends, which lost 0 bases and 2 bases, there was a span of 5 bases. The CDR3 sequence is 13 residues long. Per the germline V gene, CDR1 is MNHEY and CDR2 is SMNVEV (reference sequence). CDR3 in DNA: TGTGCCAGCAGTTTATCGGACACCTACGAGCAGTACTTC. Its protein product is CASSLSDTYEQYF.

Points on this clone: One end of the junction varies from germline; a read error may be responsible. The V call is TRBV4-2, the J call TRBJ2-7; 9 positions match TRBD1. Germline V gene data show CDR1 as LGHNA and CDR2 as YNFKEQ. The CDR3 loop spans 14 amino acids. The CDR3 reads CASRQGTGFYEQYF. DNA of the CDR3: TGTGCCAGCAGGCAAGGGACAGGGTTCTACGAGCAGTACTTC.

The V gene is TRBV30, the J gene TRBJ2-3; the match to TRBD2 covers 9 bases. This CDR3 is 15 amino acids long. Germline CDR1 reads GTSNPN; CDR2 reads SVGIG (reference sequence). With V trimmed by 2 bases and J by 2 bases, 5 bases remained unmatched. The CDR3 coding sequence is TGTGCCTGGAGTCCAGGACTAGCGAACACAGATACGCAGTATTTT. The encoded protein is CAWSPGLANTDTQYF. The entire variable domain, with the rest obtained from reference TRBV30 and TRBJ2-3, is as follows: SQTIHQWPATLVQPVGSPLSLECTVEGTSNPNLYWYRQAAGRGLQLLFYSVGIGQISSEVPQNLSASRPQDRQFILSSKKLLLSDSGFYLCAWSPGLANTDTQYFGPGTRLTVL.

V and J are TRBV4-2 and TRBJ1-5; 7 positions match TRBD1. Unmatched junction bases numbered 0, after V lost 0 bases and J lost 1 base. In germline, CDR1 is LGHNA, CDR2 YNFKEQ. This CDR3 has 15 residues. CDR3 DNA sequence: TGTGCCAGCAGCCAAGAGGGACAGAGCAATCAGCCCCAGCATTTT. Translated: CASSQEGQSNQPQHF.

V and J are TRBV7-2 and TRBJ2-4; tentatively, D is TRBD2 (5 bases). Trimming cost V 1 base and J 14 bases, with 15 bases left between them. Germline CDR1 reads SGHTA; CDR2 reads FQGNSA. The CDR3 spans 13 residues. The CDR3: CASSLVEGSPKYF. For the CDR3, the DNA is TGTGCCAGCAGCTTAGTTGAGGGCAGCCCCAAGTACTTC.

The chain uses TRBV15 and TRBJ2-7; 9 positions agree with TRBD1. Unmatched junction bases numbered 10, after V lost 7 bases and J lost 6 bases. In germline, CDR1 is LNHNV, CDR2 YYDKDF (reference sequence). The CDR3 loop spans 14 amino acids. This CDR3 is CATKEGDRVREQYF. Written as DNA, the CDR3 is TGTGCCACCAAAGAGGGGGACAGGGTGCGCGAGCAGTACTTC.

This clone is categorized as large. The rearrangement joins TRBV9 to TRBJ1-6; D gene unclear. The ends were cut back, 1 base at V and 9 bases at J, with 14 bases in the middle. The CDR3 is made up of 15 amino acids. The V gene's germline CDR1 is SGDLS and CDR2 YYNGEE. CDR3 coding DNA: TGTGCCAGCAGCGTAACGGGAGCTGTTGGTTCACCCCTCCACTTT. Translating gives CASSVTGAVGSPLHF.

This clone was seen a few times. The chain has TRBV7-9 and TRBJ2-6; D gene unclear. V was clipped by 8 bases and J by 15 bases, with 17 bases between them. From germline, CDR1 is SEHNR and CDR2 FQNEAQ (reference sequence). The CDR3 extends over 12 amino acids. Here the CDR3 reads CASQTMAQDLTF. In DNA, the CDR3 is TGTGCCAGCCAGACCATGGCTCAGGACCTGACTTTC.

V gene TRBV28 combines with J gene TRBJ1-5; 7 bases are shared with TRBD1. CDR3 length: 15 residues. CDR1 MDHEN and CDR2 SYDVKM come from the germline V gene. V trimming: 5 bases; J trimming: 5 bases; junction bases outside the gene matches: 9. The CDR3, as DNA: TGTGCCAGCAGTATTCTACAGGGGACTTATCAGCCCCAGCATTTT. Residues: CASSILQGTYQPQHF. The complete variable domain, with remaining parts taken from reference TRBV28 and TRBJ1-5, reads DVKVTQSSRYLVKRTGEKVFLECVQDMDHENMFWYRQDPGLGLRLIYFSYDVKMKEKGDIPEGYSVSREKKERFSLILESASTNQTSMYLCASSILQGTYQPQHFGDGTRLSIL.